This TCR beta chain was sequenced in a study of OX40 agonist ivuxolimab in advanced cancers. Notes on the research overall: The costimulatory receptor OX40 (CD134) was targeted by ivuxolimab, a fully human IgG2 agonistic monoclonal antibody. Intravenous ivuxolimab was administered to patients every 2 weeks at six dose levels: 0.01, 0.1, 0.3, 1.5, 3 and 10 mg/kg. Of the approximately 54 patients in dose escalation, around 20 had hepatocellular carcinoma, some 15 had melanoma, 9 had renal cell carcinoma and 9 had head and neck cancer. In the dose-escalation cohort, nearly 85% of patients were male, and the mean age was 60 years with a range of about 20 to 90. Prior anti-PD-1, anti-PD-L1 or anti-CTLA-4 therapy was permitted, and checkpoint inhibitors had been received by roughly two fifths of dose-escalation patients. Partial responses were achieved by three dose-escalation patients, of whom one had hepatocellular carcinoma and two had cutaneous melanoma. Peripheral TCRbeta sequencing aimed to test whether ivuxolimab altered TCR sequence diversity and caused clonal T-cell expansion. The paper describes the monotherapy dose-escalation part (N ≈ 49 patients) of the phase I trial of ivuxolimab.

Taken from the germline V gene (reference sequence), the CDR1 and CDR2 loops are GTSNPN and SVGIG. V lost 1 base and J lost 6 bases; the stretch between them is 11 bases long. The CDR3 sequence holds 13 residues, the cysteine and phenylalanine included. CDR3 DNA only is kept here, 39 bases in frame from base 1. For sequencing of the TCRbeta CDR3 region, genomic DNA was extracted from the sorted cells. TCRbeta CDR3 regions were sequenced using the immunoSEQ Assay. TCRdb re-hosts the immuneACCESS table, in-frame sequences only. Its copies lack some clones; in the studies checked, an unresolved V gene accounts for under half of them, and the cause for the rest is not known. The sample table records 65,000 to 90,000 clones; about 82% of these occur just once. The ten largest clones capture less than 0.8% of the sample. Broad study findings and their caveats: Low levels of normalized T-cell clonal expansion were also seen in some nonresponding patients. After ivuxolimab, expanded clones were on average more numerous among CD8+ T cells than among CD4+ T cells. In partial responders in the 0.1-3.0 mg/kg groups, normalized peripheral clonal expansion was found to be among the lowest, especially among CD8+ T cells. Which antigens the clonally expanded peripheral T cells were specific for was not determined. At doses of 0.1 to 3.0 mg/kg, clonal expansion of both CD4+ and CD8+ T cells in blood was seen between baseline and week 6.

With regard to this clone: The antigen it recognizes is unknown. No much larger clonotype is one base removed from it; base qualities were not supplied.

Patients with autoimmune disease history or receiving systemic immunosuppression were excluded from the trial. Peripheral blood for TCR sequencing was collected from all dose cohorts at baseline, on cycle 4 day 1, and on cycle 7 day 1. The samples were drawn from a first-in-human, open-label, multicenter phase I dose-escalation trial of ivuxolimab. Adults with locally advanced or metastatic melanoma, renal cell carcinoma, hepatocellular carcinoma or head and neck squamous cell carcinoma were enrolled in the trial. Before TCR sequencing, CD4+ T cells and CD8+ T cells from peripheral blood were sorted into separate populations.

The specimen was CD4+ or CD8+ T cells sorted from blood, collected in a trial of the OX40 agonist ivuxolimab. Recombination joined TRBV30 with TRBJ2-3; the D gene is unclear. The clonotype was recovered from an adult with an advanced solid tumor such as melanoma, head and neck, liver or kidney cancer. The CDR3 here reads CAWSAAGADTQYF. Here is the DNA: TGTGCCTGGAGTGCGGCAGGCGCGGATACGCAGTATTTT. Reference TRBV30 and TRBJ2-3 genes cover what lies past the CDR3, so the full variable domain is SQTIHQWPATLVQPVGSPLSLECTVEGTSNPNLYWYRQAAGRGLQLLFYSVGIGQISSEVPQNLSASRPQDRQFILSSKKLLLSDSGFYLCAWSAAGADTQYFGPGTRLTVL.